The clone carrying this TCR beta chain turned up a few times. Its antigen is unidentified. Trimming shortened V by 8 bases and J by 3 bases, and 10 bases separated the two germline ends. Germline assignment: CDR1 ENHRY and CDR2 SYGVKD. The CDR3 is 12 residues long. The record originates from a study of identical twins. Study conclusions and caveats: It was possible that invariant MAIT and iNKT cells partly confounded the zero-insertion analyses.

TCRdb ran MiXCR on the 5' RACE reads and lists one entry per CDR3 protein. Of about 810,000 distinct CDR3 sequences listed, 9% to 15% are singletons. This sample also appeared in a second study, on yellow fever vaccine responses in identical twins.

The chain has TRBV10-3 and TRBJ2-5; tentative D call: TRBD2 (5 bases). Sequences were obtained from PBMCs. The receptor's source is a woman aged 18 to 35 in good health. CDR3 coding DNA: TGTGCCATCGGTTCGCGGGAAGAGACCCAGTACTTC. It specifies CAIGSREETQYF.